This record looks at one T cell receptor beta chain sequence and its context. The source of the sample is a study of blood T cell repertoires in COVID-19. Study details: In each case, the material was cDNA or gDNA derived from T cells, B-cell-depleted T cells, or PBMCs.

Generated by immunoSEQ multiplex PCR, the TCRdb table keeps only in-frame clones and is missing some. The sample lists 300,000 to 400,000 clones; about nine tenths were seen once. Deletions cut 8 bases from V and 7 bases from J, with 12 bases between. The CDR3 has 12 amino acids. The V gene's germline CDR1 is LNHDA and CDR2 SQIVND (reference sequence). The genes are TRBV19 and TRBJ2-1, with a tentative D call TRBD2 (6 bases). The TCR was taken from a man in his fifties or sixties with active or convalescent COVID-19. Sequenced: peripheral blood. CDR3 region: CASQERVNEQFF. In DNA, the CDR3 is TGTGCCAGTCAGGAGCGGGTTAATGAGCAGTTCTTC.